This TCR beta chain was sequenced during a study of PD-L1 blockade in urothelial cancer. Study summary: Enrolled patients had been treated previously with 0 to 3 chemotherapy regimens. Counts from blood samples showed a median of 141,255 T cells.

Here immunoSEQ multiplex PCR was the method, and the copy in TCRdb shows in-frame clones only, minus some. The table records around 34,000 clones, around four fifths of them present only once. CDR3 length equals 17 residues. V lost 0 bases, J lost 7 bases, and 13 bases stayed unmatched. Germline loops: CDR1 SGHRS, CDR2 YFSETQ. Time point reported: pretreatment peripheral blood. Patients' urothelial carcinoma was locally advanced or metastatic. Sample contribution per patient ranged from 1 to 8, covering pretreatment and on-treatment. The rearrangement joins TRBV5-1 to TRBJ2-1; TRBD2 matches at 7 bases. The origin of this receptor is an elderly man with urothelial cancer. Specimen: PBMCs, collected around atezolizumab (anti-PD-L1) treatment. This CDR3 is CASSLGPIGAGVNEQFF. As DNA, the CDR3 is TGCGCCAGCAGCTTGGGCCCCATTGGGGCGGGGGTGAATGAGCAGTTCTTC. Drawing the rest from reference TRBV5-1 and TRBJ2-1, the complete variable domain is KAGVTQTPRYLIKTRGQQVTLSCSPISGHRSVSWYQQTPGQGLQFLFEYFSETQRNKGNFPGRFSGRQFSNSRSEMNVSTLELGDSALYLCASSLGPIGAGVNEQFFGPGTRLTVL.